This T cell receptor beta chain was identified during a study of T cell changes during pregnancy in multiple sclerosis. The CDR3 spans 14 residues. Trimming left V 4 bases short and J 5 bases short, with 12 bases between. Germline-derived CDR1 and CDR2 are SGDLS and YYNGEE. Only in-frame clones appear in the TCRdb table, and some are missing; sequencing was by immunoSEQ multiplex PCR. Of almost 50,000 clones listed, approximately 94% were seen once; the top ten hold roughly 0.33%. The specimen was CD4+ T cells from peripheral blood mononuclear cells, collected in the third trimester of pregnancy. The source is a female donor with multiple sclerosis, enrolled in a pregnancy study. The chain recombines TRBV9 with TRBJ2-2; TRBD2 might be the D (6 bases). The CDR3 nucleotides read TGTGCCAGCAGCCTGGGACTTAATACCGGGGAGCTGTTTTTT. Its translation is CASSLGLNTGELFF.